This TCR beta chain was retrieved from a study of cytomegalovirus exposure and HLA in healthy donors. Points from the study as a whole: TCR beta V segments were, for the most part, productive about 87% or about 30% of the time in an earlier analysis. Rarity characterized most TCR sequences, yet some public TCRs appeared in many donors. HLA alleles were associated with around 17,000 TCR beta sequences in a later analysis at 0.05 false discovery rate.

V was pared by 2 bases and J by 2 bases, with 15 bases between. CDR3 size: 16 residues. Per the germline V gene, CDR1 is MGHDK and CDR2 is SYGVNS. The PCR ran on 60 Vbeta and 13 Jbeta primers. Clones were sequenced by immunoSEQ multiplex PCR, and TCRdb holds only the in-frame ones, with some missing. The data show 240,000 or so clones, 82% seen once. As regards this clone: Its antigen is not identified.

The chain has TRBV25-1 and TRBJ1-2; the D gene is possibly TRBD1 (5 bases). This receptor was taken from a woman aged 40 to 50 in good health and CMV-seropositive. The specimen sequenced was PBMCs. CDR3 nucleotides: TGTGCCAGCAGTGAACAGCACGGCCGGGGGAACTATGGCTACACCTTC. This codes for CASSEQHGRGNYGYTF.